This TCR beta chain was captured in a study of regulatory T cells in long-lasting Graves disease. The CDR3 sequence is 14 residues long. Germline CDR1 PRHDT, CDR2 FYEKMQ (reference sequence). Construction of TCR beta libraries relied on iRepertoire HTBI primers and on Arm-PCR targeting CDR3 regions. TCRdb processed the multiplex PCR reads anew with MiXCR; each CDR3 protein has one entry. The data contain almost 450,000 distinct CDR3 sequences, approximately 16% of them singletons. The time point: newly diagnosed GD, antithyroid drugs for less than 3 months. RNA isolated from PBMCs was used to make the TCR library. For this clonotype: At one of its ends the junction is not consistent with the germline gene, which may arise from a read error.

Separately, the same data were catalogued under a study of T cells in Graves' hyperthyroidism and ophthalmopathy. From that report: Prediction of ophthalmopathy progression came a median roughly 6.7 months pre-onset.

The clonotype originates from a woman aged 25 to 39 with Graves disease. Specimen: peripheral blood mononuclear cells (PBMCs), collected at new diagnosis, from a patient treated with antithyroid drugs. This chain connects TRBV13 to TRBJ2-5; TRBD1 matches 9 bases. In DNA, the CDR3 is TGTGTCAGCAGCTTGGGGACAGGGCAAGAGACCCAGTACTTC. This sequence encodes CVSSLGTGQETQYF.